These T cell receptor beta chains were read from a single sample in a study of T cell responses to AZD1222 COVID-19 vaccine. Some clones are missing from TCRdb's copy, which holds only in-frame ones; the method was immunoSEQ multiplex PCR. The table has about 99,000 clones, approximately 90% seen once. Sequenced material: peripheral blood, taken 28 days after the second AZD1222 dose. These receptors were collected from an adult who received the AZD1222 COVID-19 vaccine. Both conserved end residues are part of each CDR3. D genes are given only for firm matches. For some rows the clone size is stated as once, few or many, or as a class when expanded; others skip it.

NA	TRBV5-1	NA	TRBJ1-1	CASLGPAGMNTEAFF	TGCGCCAGCCTGGGACCGGCGGGAATGAACACTGAAGCTTTCTTT
once	TRBV29-1	NA	TRBJ2-2	CSVAVRDATGELFF	TGCAGCGTTGCCGTCAGGGATGCCACCGGGGAGCTGTTTTTT
NA	TRBV6-5	NA	TRBJ1-5	CASMVMGSGNQPQHF	TGTGCCAGCATGGTAATGGGTAGTGGCAATCAGCCCCAGCATTTT
NA	TRBV5-1	TRBD2	TRBJ2-3	CASSLDASGRTDTQYF	TGCGCCAGCAGCTTGGATGCTAGCGGGAGGACAGATACGCAGTATTTT
NA	TRBV5-4	TRBD2	TRBJ2-1	CASSLSGRGGDEQFF	TGTGCCAGCAGCCTTAGCGGGAGAGGAGGTGATGAGCAGTTCTTC
NA	TRBV3-1/TRBV3-2	TRBD1	TRBJ1-1	CASSQKGAPRSTEAFF	TGTGCCAGCAGCCAAAAGGGGGCGCCCCGAAGCACTGAAGCTTTCTTT
NA	TRBV7-9	TRBD2	TRBJ2-7	CASSAKLATTYEQYF	TGTGCCAGCAGCGCAAAACTAGCGACTACCTACGAGCAGTACTTC
NA	TRBV28	NA	TRBJ1-6	CASSLETGYNSPLHF	TGTGCCAGCAGTTTAGAGACAGGCTATAATTCACCCCTCCACTTT
NA	TRBV5-6	NA	TRBJ2-5	CASSEQYSQETQYF	TGTGCCAGCAGCGAACAGTATTCTCAAGAGACCCAGTACTTC
NA	TRBV6-2/TRBV6-3	NA	TRBJ2-3	CASSRRPWGTDTQYF	TGTGCCAGCAGCCGCCGGCCTTGGGGCACAGATACGCAGTATTTT
few	TRBV24-1	NA	TRBJ2-5	CATSDPGPAQETQYF	TGTGCCACCAGTGACCCGGGACCCGCCCAAGAGACCCAGTACTTC
NA	TRBV2	NA	TRBJ1-1	CASSDEGYSEAFF	TGTGCCAGCAGTGATGAGGGCTATTCTGAAGCTTTCTTT
NA	TRBV27	NA	TRBJ1-3	CASRDSRSGNTIYF	TGTGCCAGCAGAGACAGCCGCTCTGGAAACACCATATATTTT
NA	TRBV11-2	NA	TRBJ1-3	CAISPRGGSDVVGNTIYF	TGTGCCATCAGCCCCCGGGGCGGCTCAGACGTAGTGGGAAACACCATATATTTT
NA	TRBV13	TRBD2	TRBJ2-2	CASSSGLATENTGELFF	TGTGCCAGCAGCTCCGGACTAGCGACAGAGAACACCGGGGAGCTGTTTTTT
NA	TRBV7-2	NA	TRBJ2-1	CASSLEVYGGGIYNEQFF	TGTGCCAGCAGCTTAGAGGTATACGGGGGAGGCATCTACAATGAGCAGTTCTTC
NA	TRBV6-5	NA	TRBJ2-5	CASSYSWPSQETQYF	TGTGCCAGCAGTTACTCATGGCCGTCCCAAGAGACCCAGTACTTC
NA	TRBV5-6	NA	TRBJ1-2	CASSLSGPGYTF	TGTGCCAGCAGCTTATCCGGCCCTGGCTACACCTTC
NA	TRBV18	TRBD1	TRBJ2-1	CASSPPQGGRNNEQFF	TGTGCCAGCTCACCACCACAGGGGGGTCGGAACAATGAGCAGTTCTTC
NA	TRBV19	TRBD1	TRBJ1-5	CASRQGAQPQHF	TGTGCCAGTAGGCAGGGGGCTCAGCCCCAGCATTTT
NA	TRBV19	NA	TRBJ2-2	CASSLLNGDTGELFF	TGTGCCAGTAGTCTTCTTAATGGGGACACCGGGGAGCTGTTTTTT
NA	TRBV28	NA	TRBJ1-2	CASSFHGIYGYTF	TGTGCCAGCAGTTTCCACGGGATCTATGGCTACACCTTC
NA	TRBV4-3	NA	TRBJ1-1	CASSQVSSNTEAFF	TGCGCCAGCAGCCAAGTGTCCAGCAACACTGAAGCTTTCTTT
NA	TRBV9	TRBD1	TRBJ2-2	CASSSRQGGPDTGELFF	TGTGCCAGCAGCTCCCGACAGGGGGGGCCGGACACCGGGGAGCTGTTTTTT
NA	TRBV27	NA	TRBJ1-4	CASSLSPGLEEKLFF	TGTGCCAGCAGTTTATCCCCAGGCCTTGAAGAAAAACTGTTTTTT
NA	TRBV6-2/TRBV6-3	TRBD2	TRBJ2-5	CASSRLAGGGQETQYF	TGTGCCAGCAGTCGACTAGCGGGAGGTGGACAAGAGACCCAGTACTTC
NA	TRBV7-3	TRBD2	TRBJ2-1	CASSLASGNSYNEQFF	TGTGCCAGCAGCTTAGCTAGCGGGAACTCCTACAATGAGCAGTTCTTC
NA	TRBV20-1	TRBD2	TRBJ2-7	CSASRTSGGSYEQYF	TGCAGTGCTAGTCGGACTAGCGGCGGTTCCTACGAGCAGTACTTC
once	TRBV19	TRBD1	TRBJ2-5	CASSMGQGAETQYF	TGTGCCAGTAGCATGGGACAGGGCGCAGAGACCCAGTACTTC
NA	TRBV2	NA	TRBJ2-7	CASRLIAYEQYF	TGTGCCAGCAGGTTAATAGCTTACGAGCAGTACTTC
NA	TRBV18	NA	TRBJ2-3	CASSPTNGDTQYF	TGTGCCAGCTCACCTACGAACGGAGATACGCAGTATTTT
NA	TRBV27	TRBD1	TRBJ1-2	CASSYRQGSNYGYTF	TGTGCCAGCAGTTACCGACAGGGCTCTAACTATGGCTACACCTTC
NA	TRBV24-1	NA	TRBJ2-5	CATSDFRGGYQETQYF	TGTGCCACCAGTGATTTTCGGGGCGGTTACCAAGAGACCCAGTACTTC
NA	TRBV28	TRBD1	TRBJ2-7	CASSSGQVISSYEQYF	TGTGCCAGCAGTTCGGGACAGGTCATTTCGTCCTACGAGCAGTACTTC
NA	TRBV7-2	NA	TRBJ1-1	CASSGAPNTEAFF	TGTGCCAGCAGCGGGGCCCCAAACACTGAAGCTTTCTTT
NA	TRBV9	NA	TRBJ1-1	CASSEAGREAFF	TGTGCCAGCAGCGAAGCGGGGCGGGAAGCTTTCTTT
NA	TRBV19	NA	TRBJ1-4	CASSPPIGTNEKLFF	TGTGCCAGTAGTCCCCCCATCGGGACTAATGAAAAACTGTTTTTT
NA	TRBV18	TRBD1	TRBJ2-6	CASSPAGQGSSGANVLTF	TGTGCCAGCTCACCAGCCGGACAGGGATCCTCTGGGGCCAACGTCCTGACTTTC
NA	TRBV7-2	TRBD2	TRBJ2-1	CASSWRLAGRNEQFF	TGTGCCAGCAGCTGGAGACTAGCGGGAAGGAATGAGCAGTTCTTC
NA	TRBV30	TRBD1	TRBJ1-5	CAWSVMGQPNQPQHF	TGTGCCTGGAGTGTAATGGGACAGCCGAATCAGCCCCAGCATTTT
NA	TRBV6-7	NA	TRBJ1-3	CASTSPRDYGNTIYF	TGTGCCAGCACCTCCCCCCGAGACTATGGAAACACCATATATTTT
NA	TRBV19	TRBD1	TRBJ1-3	CASSATGQGMRNTIYF	TGTGCCAGTAGTGCGACGGGACAGGGAATGAGAAACACCATATATTTT
NA	TRBV6-6	TRBD1	TRBJ1-5	CASSYGPTGGNQPQHF	TGTGCCAGCAGTTACGGACCCACAGGGGGCAATCAGCCCCAGCATTTT
NA	TRBV28	NA	TRBJ2-7	CASSLPPSPLYF	TGTGCCAGCAGTTTACCCCCCAGCCCCCTGTACTTC
NA	TRBV7-3	NA	TRBJ2-2	CASSRGGADTGELFF	TGTGCCAGCAGCAGGGGAGGCGCGGACACCGGGGAGCTGTTTTTT
NA	TRBV24-1	NA	TRBJ2-7	CATSDSRSGYEQYF	TGTGCCACCAGTGATTCAAGAAGCGGCTACGAGCAGTACTTC
few	TRBV5-8	TRBD1	TRBJ2-5	CASSTGQGNPQQETQYF	TGTGCCAGCAGCACGGGACAGGGTAACCCCCAACAAGAGACCCAGTACTTC
NA	TRBV6-8	NA	TRBJ1-1	CASNLQGDTEAFF	TGTGCCAGCAACTTACAGGGTGACACTGAAGCTTTCTTT
few	TRBV6-5	NA	TRBJ1-6	CASSYLDNNSPLHF	TGTGCCAGCAGTTACTTAGATAATAATTCACCCCTCCACTTT
NA	TRBV24-1	NA	TRBJ2-5	CATALGTGETQYF	TGTGCCACAGCACTCGGGACGGGGGAGACCCAGTACTTC
NA	TRBV5-1	TRBD1	TRBJ1-4	CASRLGQGIEKLFF	TGCGCCAGCAGGTTGGGACAGGGTATCGAAAAACTGTTTTTT
NA	TRBV5-4	NA	TRBJ2-5	CASSLAARGQETQYF	TGTGCCAGCAGCTTGGCCGCGCGGGGACAAGAGACCCAGTACTTC
NA	TRBV20-1	NA	TRBJ1-2	CSARDKRGYTF	TGCAGTGCTAGAGATAAAAGGGGCTACACCTTC
NA	TRBV3-1/TRBV3-2	NA	TRBJ2-1	CASSQLASGEQFF	TGTGCCAGCAGCCAACTAGCTTCCGGGGAGCAGTTCTTC
NA	TRBV11-3	NA	TRBJ2-5	CASSLGYQETQYF	TGTGCCAGCAGTCTCGGGTACCAAGAGACCCAGTACTTC